This T cell receptor beta chain was found in a study of blood T cell repertoires in COVID-19. Study as a whole: Spain, Italy and the United States supplied samples that represented acute and convalescent COVID-19. T cells, B-cell-depleted T cells, or PBMCs supplied cDNA or gDNA.

The data were produced by immunoSEQ multiplex PCR, yet TCRdb's version contains in-frame clones alone and is incomplete. This sample has 350,000 or so clones, with under 95% found just once. V was pared by 5 bases and J by 8 bases, with 9 bases between. The CDR3 runs to 11 residues. Each recovered donor of Cohort 3 presented with two negative PCRs, clearance, or symptom resolution. The receptor was derived from a woman aged 30 to 39 who had recovered from COVID-19. Sequenced: PBMCs or T cells enriched from blood (not recorded which). The V gene is TRBV12-3 or TRBV12-4, the J gene TRBJ1-1; D perhaps matches TRBD1 (5 bases). The CDR3 loop reads CASSAGLEAFF. The DNA for the CDR3 is TGTGCCAGCAGTGCAGGGTTGGAAGCTTTCTTT.